One and the same sample provided the 20 T cell receptor beta chains below, sequenced in a study of blood T cell repertoires in COVID-19. Generated by immunoSEQ multiplex PCR, the TCRdb table keeps only in-frame clones and is missing some. The table has 100,000 to 150,000 clones, approximately 80% seen once. The sequenced sample consisted of peripheral blood. The receptor source for this set is a man between 60 and 75 years old with acute or convalescent COVID-19.

This chain connects TRBV18 to TRBJ1-1, with no clear D. The V end lost 0 bases, the J end lost 1 base, and 6 bases lay between the germline ends. The CDR3 has 14 residues. Germline loops: CDR1 KGHSH, CDR2 LQKENI. The DNA of the CDR3 is TGTGCCAGCTCACCACCCGGGGAGAACACTGAAGCTTTCTTT. Protein: CASSPPGENTEAFF.

The chain uses TRBV27 and TRBJ2-3, with 8 bases matching TRBD1. V trimming: 8 bases; J trimming: 4 bases; junction bases outside the gene matches: 11. This CDR3 comprises 15 residues. The V gene's germline CDR1 is MNHEY and CDR2 SMNVEV (reference sequence). The chain's CDR3 is CASANEGTGSDTQYF. Here the CDR3 DNA reads TGTGCCAGCGCCAACGAAGGGACAGGATCAGATACGCAGTATTTT.

V and J are TRBV28 and TRBJ2-3; TRBD1 agrees at 10 bases. CDR3 length equals 15 residues. Germline-derived CDR1 and CDR2 are MDHEN and SYDVKM. V lost 10 bases, J lost 0 bases, and 7 bases stayed unmatched. CDR3 in DNA: TGTGCCACAAGACAGGGGGCGAGAAGCACAGATACGCAGTATTTT. It specifies CATRQGARSTDTQYF.

The rearrangement links TRBV5-1 to TRBJ1-2, with TRBD1 identical over 8 bases. Germline CDR1 and CDR2: SGHRS and YFSETQ. The CDR3 is 14 residues long. The trim removed 4 bases at V and 5 bases at J, leaving 7 bases unmatched. The CDR3 protein is CASSRTDREYGYTF. CDR3 nucleotide sequence: TGCGCCAGCAGCCGTACGGACAGGGAGTATGGCTACACCTTC.

J is TRBJ2-1 and V is TRBV2; D gene ambiguous. There are 11 residues in the CDR3. CDR1 and CDR2 (germline): SNHLY, FYNNEI. V lost 6 bases to trimming and J lost 4 bases, with 4 bases between them. In nucleotides, the CDR3 is TGTGCCAGCAGCTTGTACAATGAGCAGTTCTTC. Protein: CASSLYNEQFF. Based on the CDR3 plus reference TRBV2 and TRBJ2-1, the full variable domain is EPEVTQTPSHQVTQMGQEVILRCVPISNHLYFYWYRQILGQKVEFLVSFYNNEISEKSEIFDDQFSVERPDGSNFTLKIRSTKLEDSAMYFCASSLYNEQFFGPGTRLTVL.

This chain links TRBV28 with TRBJ1-1; D uncertain. Deletions cut 5 bases from V and 4 bases from J, with 17 bases between. The CDR3 has 15 amino acids. CDR1 is MDHEN and CDR2 is SYDVKM in the germline V gene. Here the CDR3 reads CASSGRHGEATEAFF. The CDR3, as DNA: TGTGCCAGCAGTGGGCGACACGGGGAGGCCACTGAAGCTTTCTTT.

The chain has TRBV7-8 and TRBJ1-3; the match to TRBD1 covers 9 bases. Germline-derived CDR1 and CDR2 are SGHVS and FQNEAQ. This CDR3 is 18 amino acids long. J gave up 5 bases and V 5 bases, and 16 bases lay outside the gene matches. The CDR3 sequence is CASSLTRDRVTRRNTIYF. CDR3 in DNA: TGTGCCAGCAGCCTGACCCGGGACAGGGTGACGAGGAGAAACACCATATATTTT.

This rearrangement joins TRBV5-4 to TRBJ1-1, with 7 bases matching TRBD1. Germline V gene sequence: CDR1 SGHNT, CDR2 YYREEE (reference sequence). This CDR3 contains 15 residues. After removal of 5 bases from V and 4 bases from J, the junction contained 11 bases not matched to a gene. The CDR3 coding sequence is TGTGCCAGCAGAATCGACAGGGATCCTGGCACTGAAGCTTTCTTT. Residues: CASRIDRDPGTEAFF.

This clone was observed once. V usage is TRBV7-9 and J usage is TRBJ1-3; 9 bases agree with TRBD1. Germline CDR1 and CDR2: SEHNR and FQNEAQ (reference sequence). The CDR3 consists of 15 residues. Trimming removed 7 bases from V and 4 bases from J; junction bases left unmatched: 8. CDR3 in amino acids: CASTIGQGLGNTIYF. For the CDR3, the DNA is TGTGCCAGCACCATCGGACAGGGGCTCGGAAACACCATATATTTT.

Of note for this clone: An end of the junction differs from the germline gene, which may be a read error. This chain joins TRBV7-8 and TRBJ2-5; D may be TRBD1 (5 bases). Germline V gives CDR1 SGHVS, CDR2 FQNEAQ. This CDR3 has 14 residues. CDR3 protein: CASSLGVAQGTQYF. The CDR3 DNA sequence: TGTGCCAGCAGCCTAGGGGTAGCTCAAGGGACCCAGTACTTC.

V is TRBV18 and J is TRBJ1-1, with 7 bases identical to TRBD1. Looked up from germline, CDR1 is KGHSH and CDR2 is LQKENI. CDR3 length equals 15 residues. V gave up 3 bases and J gave up 8 bases; unmatched junction bases: 12. In DNA form, the CDR3 reads TGTGCCAGCTCACCCCCTGACAGGGTGCGAAGGGAAGCTTTCTTT. It yields the protein CASSPPDRVRREAFF.

In its sample, this clone was seen a few times. The chain is built from TRBV28 and TRBJ1-2; a possible D gene is TRBD1 (6 bases). This CDR3 contains 16 residues. Germline V gives CDR1 MDHEN, CDR2 SYDVKM. Trimming shortened V by 5 bases and J by 3 bases, and 19 bases separated the two germline ends. The CDR3 nucleotides read TGTGCCAGCAGTGCTATCAAACAGGGCGAGCACTATGGCTACACCTTC. It specifies CASSAIKQGEHYGYTF.

The gene calls are TRBV4-2 and TRBJ1-4, with a weak D call TRBD1 (6 bases). Germline CDR1 is LGHNA and CDR2 is YNFKEQ. The V end lost 0 bases, the J end lost 8 bases, and 19 bases lay between the germline ends. The CDR3 runs 17 residues. CDR3 sequence: CASSQDAWGQGQEKLFF. The CDR3 nucleotides read TGTGCCAGCAGCCAAGATGCTTGGGGGCAGGGCCAAGAAAAACTGTTTTTT.

The chain joins TRBV18 to TRBJ2-7; TRBD1 matches 7 bases. The CDR3 consists of 15 residues. Germline loops: CDR1 KGHSH, CDR2 LQKENI. V lost 2 bases and J lost 2; bases outside the gene matches: 6. CDR3 DNA sequence: TGTGCCAGCTCACCAGGACAGGTCCAAGCCTACGAGCAGTACTTC. It codes for CASSPGQVQAYEQYF.

Comment on this clone: One end of the junction varies from germline; a read error may be responsible. The rearrangement uses TRBV6-5 and TRBJ1-2; TRBD1 matches at 8 bases. The CDR3 consists of 16 residues. CDR1 and CDR2 from the germline V gene are MNHEY and SVGAGI. The CDR3 coding sequence is TGTGCCAGCAGTTACTCGGGGACAGGTCAGGTCTATGGCCACACCTTC. Translating gives CASSYSGTGQVYGHTF.

The CDR3, as DNA: TGTGCCAGCAGCCGTGGGGACACCAGCTCCTACGAGCAGTACTTC. Translation gives CASSRGDTSSYEQYF. V usage is TRBV28 and J usage is TRBJ2-7; D perhaps matches TRBD1 (6 bases). The germline gives CDR1 MDHEN, CDR2 SYDVKM. Trimming left V 6 bases short and J 0 bases short, with 15 bases between. This CDR3 contains 15 residues.

The chain's CDR3 is CASSLSGGGSGGTEAFF. The CDR3 region has the DNA TGTGCCAGCAGCTTAAGCGGGGGAGGAAGCGGAGGCACTGAAGCTTTCTTT. V is TRBV7-3 and J is TRBJ1-1; possible D gene TRBD1, 5 bases. V was cut by 1 base and J by 4 bases, with 19 bases left in between. The CDR3 loop spans 17 amino acids. CDR1 and CDR2 (germline): SGHTA, FQGTGA.

This chain connects TRBV5-1 to TRBJ2-7; D uncertain. Germline V gene sequence: CDR1 SGHRS, CDR2 YFSETQ. CDR3 size: 14 residues. V was trimmed by 4 bases and J by 4 bases, leaving 15 bases between them. The CDR3 coding sequence is TGCGCCAGCAGCGCGCGGATCGGCCTATACGAGCAGTACTTC. Translated: CASSARIGLYEQYF.

The V and J genes are TRBV10-3 and TRBJ2-5; a possible D gene is TRBD2 (6 bases). The germline gives CDR1 ENHRY, CDR2 SYGVKD. The CDR3 contains 13 residues. CDR3 loop: CTTKEGLRETQYF. The CDR3 DNA reads as TGTACCACGAAGGAGGGTCTGAGGGAGACCCAGTACTTC.

The count of this clone is one. This chain connects TRBV11-2 to TRBJ1-1, with D possibly being TRBD1 (5 bases). V was pared by 5 bases and J by 1 base, with 11 bases between. CDR3 length equals 14 residues. The germline gives CDR1 SGHAT, CDR2 FQNNGV. DNA for the CDR3: TGTGCCAGCAGCGCCCGGGGGGGGAACACTGAAGCTTTCTTT. Translating gives CASSARGGNTEAFF.